The clone carrying this TCR beta chain came up a few times. The source of the sample is a study of CDR3 diversity in severe acne. TCRdb re-called the PCR reads through MiXCR, storing one row per CDR3 protein. Here the sample spans around 94,000 distinct CDR3 sequences, under 60% being singletons. From germline, CDR1 is SGHRS and CDR2 YFSETQ. The CDR3 runs 13 residues. The germline V and J ends were trimmed by 7 bases and 0 bases, with 10 bases remaining between them. The chain links TRBV5-1 to TRBJ2-5; no firm D call. This clonotype originated in a male donor with acne. Specimen: blood. As DNA, the CDR3 is TGCGCCAGCCACGCCAGCAACCAAGAGACCCAGTACTTC. Translating gives CASHASNQETQYF.